This TCR beta chain was obtained from a study of graft-versus-host responses after intestinal transplantation. Background on the study: Transplants given to recipients were multivisceral, liver-intestinal, or isolated intestinal. Recipients were all induced with anti-thymocyte globulin, then given tacrolimus and steroids for roughly 3 years. Points from the study as a whole: Recipient marrow contained GvH clones, some of which appeared first in ileum or blood. Early declines in HvG clones that occurred post-transplant were associated with peak circulating GvH clone levels.

The table came from immunoSEQ multiplex PCR; TCRdb's copy has only in-frame clones and leaves some out. The sample gives more than 20,000 clones, 89% of which show up once; under 6.5% is in the top ten. Comment on this clone: What it binds is unknown.

CDR3 length: 13 amino acids. CDR1 and CDR2 (germline): WSHSY, SAAADI. The germline V and J ends were trimmed by 8 bases and 2 bases, with 11 bases remaining between them. Sequenced here: PBMCs, sampled approximately 65 days after intestinal transplantation. The chain employs TRBV10-2 and TRBJ2-3; D not certain. The sequence came from a human patient who received an intestinal transplant, so some T cells may come from the graft donor. The CDR3 bases are TGCGCCAGCGTACACGGATACACAGATACGCAGTATTTT. Its protein is CASVHGYTDTQYF.